The 29 T cell receptor beta chains below come from one sample, sequenced in a study of breast tumors, draining lymph nodes, adjacent tissues. TCRdb reprocessed the multiplex PCR reads with MiXCR, giving one entry per CDR3 protein. The sample lists 55,000 to 75,000 distinct CDR3 sequences, around 43% seen once, with about 8% in the top ten. The sample was breast tumor tissue. Source of these receptors: a female donor with breast cancer. Some clones in this sample may be carry-over from other donors' samples.

This clonotype appeared many times. A read error may produce the germline difference seen at one junction end. The gene calls are TRBV7-2 and TRBJ1-2, with D hard to call. The CDR3 length is 15 residues. Germline V CDR1 and CDR2: SGHTA, FQGNSA. The CDR3 reads CASSFSNSQVYGYPF. For the CDR3, the DNA is TGTGCCAGCAGCTTTAGTAACTCACAAGTTTATGGCTACCCCTTC.

Many counts were recorded for this clonotype. The chain uses TRBV6-5 and TRBJ2-3; D call uncertain. Germline V gene data show CDR1 as MNHEY and CDR2 as SVGAGI. This CDR3 is 12 amino acids long. Deletions cut 6 bases from V and 6 bases from J, with 10 bases between. CDR3: CASRRRADTQYF. CDR3 nucleotide sequence: TGTGCCAGCAGGCGCAGAGCTGATACGCAGTATTTT.

This clonotype was seen repeatedly, ten times or more. V usage is TRBV7-9 and J usage is TRBJ2-3, with D unclear. Germline V gene data show CDR1 as SEHNR and CDR2 as FQNEAQ (reference sequence). The CDR3 has 12 residues. V lost 11 bases to trimming and J lost 0 bases, with 9 bases between them. The CDR3 sequence is CAGGTSTDTQYF. The CDR3, as DNA: TGTGCCGGTGGAACCAGCACAGATACGCAGTATTTT.

This clonotype showed up many times. The gene calls are TRBV6-2 or TRBV6-3 and TRBJ2-1; TRBD1 matches at 7 bases. Germline V CDR1 and CDR2: MNHEY, SVGEGT. V shed 7 bases and J 6 bases; nucleotides not matched to a gene: 9. This CDR3 contains 14 residues. The CDR3 DNA sequence: TGTGCCAGCATTGACAGGGAAAGGGGCAATGAGCAGTTCTTC. This translates into CASIDRERGNEQFF.

This clonotype has at least ten counts. The rearrangement uses TRBV18 and TRBJ2-1; tentative D call: TRBD2 (6 bases). The CDR3 covers 14 residues. Looked up from germline, CDR1 is KGHSH and CDR2 is LQKENI. V dropped 3 bases and J dropped 7 bases, with 13 bases sitting between them. CDR3 amino acids: CASSPSGVGNEQFF. The CDR3 nucleotides read TGTGCCAGCTCACCTTCGGGAGTAGGAAATGAGCAGTTCTTC.

J is TRBJ2-2 and V is TRBV6-1; unclear D gene. Germline CDR1 and CDR2: MNHNS and SASEGT. V lost 5 bases, J lost 4 bases, and 5 bases lay in between. This CDR3 comprises 12 residues. In DNA, the CDR3 is TGTGCCAGCAGTCTCTCCACCGGGGAGCTGTTTTTT. Its translation: CASSLSTGELFF.

The rearrangement links TRBV6-6 to TRBJ2-4, with D possibly TRBD2 on 6 matching bases. This CDR3 spans 16 amino acids. The germline CDR1 and CDR2 sequences are MNHNY and SVGAGI (reference sequence). Trimming shortened V by 8 bases and J by 0 bases, and 17 bases separated the two germline ends. The CDR3 nucleotides are TGTGCCAGCGGGCAAGGGCGGGGCCTAGCCAAAAACATTCAGTACTTC. Protein: CASGQGRGLAKNIQYF.

This clonotype was observed many times. The V gene is TRBV5-1, the J gene TRBJ2-3; 7 bases agree with TRBD1. Germline V gives CDR1 SGHRS, CDR2 YFSETQ. The ends lost 3 bases at V and 0 bases at J; junction bases unmatched: 4. The CDR3 contains 15 residues. CDR3: CASSSTGDSTDTQYF. The CDR3 nucleotides are TGCGCCAGCAGCTCCACAGGGGACAGCACAGATACGCAGTATTTT.

This chain uses TRBV10-3 with TRBJ2-6; the D gene is possibly TRBD1 (6 bases). This CDR3 has 12 amino acids. CDR1 and CDR2 (germline): ENHRY, SYGVKD. Trimming removed 10 bases from V and 5 bases from J, with 9 bases in between. The CDR3 DNA sequence: TGTGCCAGACGGGACAGGGCCAACGTCCTGACTTTC. Amino acids: CARRDRANVLTF.

There are many counts of this clonotype. The rearrangement joins TRBV29-1 to TRBJ1-2; possible D gene TRBD1, 6 bases. The V end was cut by 3 bases, the J end by 8 bases, with 13 bases between. Per the germline V gene, CDR1 is SQVTM and CDR2 is ANQGSEA. The CDR3 runs 12 residues. The CDR3 nucleotides read TGCAGCGTTGAGCTATCGGGGGGCGGCTACACCTTC. As protein: CSVELSGGGYTF. Combining the CDR3 with reference TRBV29-1 and TRBJ1-2 gives the whole variable domain SAVISQKPSRDICQRGTSLTIQCQVDSQVTMMFWYRQQPGQSLTLIATANQGSEATYESGFVIDKFPISRPNLTFSTLTVSNMSPEDSSIYLCSVELSGGGYTFGSGTRLTVV.

This clonotype was detected only a few times. A read error may be the cause here, since a much bigger clone is one base away. The chain combines TRBV20-1 with TRBJ2-7; D unclear. Germline CDR1 and CDR2: DFQATT and SNEGSKA (reference sequence). The CDR3 is 14 residues long. CDR3 loop: CSAFGQRDSSEQYF. In DNA, the CDR3 is TGCAGTGCCTTCGGGCAGCGAGACTCCTCCGAGCAGTACTTC.

This clonotype was counted at least ten times. The rearrangement uses TRBV6-5 and TRBJ1-3, with a possible D match to TRBD1 (5 bases). Germline loops: CDR1 MNHEY, CDR2 SVGAGI. V was trimmed by 2 bases and J by 0 bases, leaving 11 bases between them. This CDR3 comprises 16 residues. CDR3 amino acids: CASSYGAESSGNTIYF. CDR3 DNA: TGTGCCAGCAGTTACGGGGCAGAGAGCTCTGGAAACACCATATATTTT.

J is TRBJ1-4 and V is TRBV9; 8 bases are shared with TRBD1. The CDR3 runs to 19 residues. Germline V CDR1 and CDR2: SGDLS, YYNGEE. Germline trimming cut 0 bases from V and 4 bases from J; bases unmatched to any gene: 14. The CDR3 loop reads CASSVVRLARTGSNEKLFF. CDR3 sequence (DNA): TGTGCCAGCAGCGTAGTAAGGCTAGCGAGGACAGGGAGTAATGAAAAACTGTTTTTT.

This clonotype was found many times. This may arise from a read error, as a much more abundant clone is one base away. The V and J genes are TRBV6-6 and TRBJ1-3; possible D gene TRBD1, 6 bases. Trimming left V 5 bases short and J 0 bases short, with 14 bases between. This CDR3 has 16 amino acids. Germline V gene sequence: CDR1 MNHNY, CDR2 SVGAGI (reference sequence). In DNA form, the CDR3 reads TGTGCCAGCAGTCACCTACAGGGTGGCTCTGGAAACACCATATATTTT. Translating gives CASSHLQGGSGNTIYF.

In regard to this clonotype: A read error may explain this, as a much larger clone is one base away. The final CDR3 position lacks the conserved phenylalanine or tryptophan, pointing to a likely read error. V and J are TRBV5-4 and TRBJ1-1; tentative D call: TRBD1 (5 bases). The CDR3 consists of 14 residues. CDR1 SGHNT and CDR2 YYREEE come from the germline V gene (reference sequence). V lost 1 base to trimming and J lost 1 base, with 8 bases between them. The CDR3 here is CASSLKGKNTEAFL. CDR3 nucleotides: TGTGCCAGCAGCTTGAAGGGGAAGAACACTGAAGCTTTCCTT.

The chain employs TRBV20-1 and TRBJ1-1; D is possibly TRBD1 (6 bases). Trimming shortened V by 6 bases and J by 5 bases, and 16 bases separated the two germline ends. CDR1 and CDR2 (germline): DFQATT, SNEGSKA (reference sequence). The CDR3 runs 13 residues. CDR3 region: CSAKGSTGTEAFF. In nucleotides, the CDR3 is TGCAGTGCGAAGGGGTCCACAGGGACTGAAGCTTTCTTT.

This clonotype was detected many times. J is TRBJ2-4 and V is TRBV11-2; 10 nucleotides match TRBD1. V shed 5 bases, J shed 6 bases, and the junction held 7 bases outside the gene matches. In germline, CDR1 is SGHAT, CDR2 FQNNGV. This CDR3 comprises 15 residues. CDR3 in amino acids: CASSHRTGGRNIQYF. CDR3 DNA: TGTGCCAGCAGCCACCGGACAGGGGGGAGAAACATTCAGTACTTC.

This clonotype was picked up many times. The rearrangement uses TRBV7-8 and TRBJ2-5; 8 bases are shared with TRBD2. V lost 8 bases to trimming and J lost 5 bases; unmatched junction nucleotides: 7. Germline CDR1 reads SGHVS; CDR2 reads FQNEAQ. This CDR3 region has 13 residues. The CDR3 DNA sequence: TGTGCCAGCTACCACCGGGGGGGGGAGACCCAGTACTTC. This gives the protein CASYHRGGETQYF.

The chain combines TRBV7-6 with TRBJ1-5, with D possibly TRBD1 on 6 matching bases. The CDR3 is 19 residues long. Germline CDR1 is SGHVS and CDR2 is FNYEAQ. With 3 bases removed from V and 5 bases from J, the gap between germline ends came to 26 bases. CDR3: CASSFPRGGGGYRHQPQHF. The CDR3 region has the DNA TGTGCCAGCAGCTTCCCGAGGGGGGGTGGGGGATATAGACATCAGCCCCAGCATTTT.

The chain is built from TRBV11-2 and TRBJ2-5, with D unresolved. Trimming shortened V by 3 bases and J by 1 base, and 9 bases separated the two germline ends. From germline, CDR1 is SGHAT and CDR2 FQNNGV. This CDR3 is built from 14 residues. CDR3: CASSLFQVQETQYF. The CDR3 DNA is TGTGCCAGCAGCTTGTTCCAGGTCCAAGAGACCCAGTACTTC.

Ten or more counts support this clonotype. The V and J genes are TRBV10-2 and TRBJ2-7; TRBD2 is a possible D gene (7 bases). Trimming cost V 4 bases and J 0 bases, with 16 bases left between them. Germline-derived CDR1 and CDR2 are WSHSY and SAAADI. The CDR3 runs to 16 residues. The CDR3 spells CASSASWGGGSYEQYF. The CDR3 nucleotides are TGCGCCAGCAGTGCAAGCTGGGGAGGGGGCTCCTACGAGCAGTACTTC.

This clonotype was seen at least ten times. The chain links TRBV7-9 to TRBJ1-2; D remains unclear. The germline V gene has CDR1 SEHNR and CDR2 FQNEAQ (reference sequence). Trimming took 5 bases from V and 4 from J, leaving 17 bases between them. CDR3 length equals 15 residues. CDR3 in DNA: TGTGCCAGCAGCCCCACCCCAGGCCGCTTCTATGGCTACACCTTC. Translation gives CASSPTPGRFYGYTF.

The sample holds many counts of this clonotype. The CDR3 DNA reads as TGTGCCAGCTCACCACCATCACAGGGGAGCAACACTGAAGCTTTCTTT. Its translation is CASSPPSQGSNTEAFF. The genes are TRBV18 and TRBJ1-1, with 7 bases identical to TRBD1. The CDR3 has 16 amino acids. Germline-derived CDR1 and CDR2 are KGHSH and LQKENI. V shed 0 bases and J 2 bases; nucleotides not matched to a gene: 6.

The chain has TRBV11-3 and TRBJ1-6; 7 bases agree with TRBD1. The CDR3 runs to 13 residues. J lost 7 bases, V lost 5 bases, and 2 bases had no gene match. In germline, CDR1 is SGHNT, CDR2 YENEEA. The CDR3 nucleotides are TGTGCCAGCAGCCCGGGACAGAATTCACCCCTCCACTTT. Amino acids: CASSPGQNSPLHF.

The CDR3 DNA reads as TGTGCCACCAGCGGCGGGAGGGCCAATGAGCAGTATTTT. This codes for CATSGGRANEQYF. V is TRBV24-1 and J is TRBJ2-3; 9 bases fit TRBD2. This CDR3 region has 13 residues. CDR1 and CDR2 from the germline V gene are KGHDR and SFDVKD. J gave up 11 bases and V 7 bases, and 9 bases lay outside the gene matches.

Of note for this clonotype: One junction end disagrees with the germline gene, perhaps due to a read error. This chain connects TRBV7-3 to TRBJ2-1; D unclear. The CDR3 has 15 amino acids. In germline, CDR1 is SGHTA, CDR2 FQGTGA. The CDR3 DNA follows: TGTGCCAGCAGCCTCACGACACCTTCAGCCGATGAGCCGTTCTTC. Translated: CASSLTTPSADEPFF.

This clonotype occurred a few times. A much larger clonotype is one base distant, so this may be a read error. J is TRBJ2-1 and V is TRBV7-2, with TRBD2 matching over 8 bases. This CDR3 has 17 residues. Germline CDR1 SGHTA, CDR2 FQGNSA. The CDR3, as DNA: TGTGCCAGCAGCTTCCCCCCAGGCGGGGGGCCCTCCAATCAGCAGTTCTTC. It is translated as CASSFPPGGGPSNQQFF.

In its sample, this clonotype was seen many times. The rearrangement links TRBV10-1 to TRBJ2-7; TRBD1 is a possible D gene (6 bases). This CDR3 has 13 amino acids. V dropped 5 bases and J dropped 7 bases, with 15 bases sitting between them. Germline CDR1 is WNHNN and CDR2 is SYGVQD (reference sequence). The CDR3 DNA follows: TGCGCCAGCAGTAGTGCCGACGGGACAGAGCAGTACTTC. This codes for CASSSADGTEQYF.

The chain has TRBV9 and TRBJ2-1, with a possible D match to TRBD2 (6 bases). This CDR3 is built from 17 residues. The V end lost 5 bases, the J end lost 2 bases, and 20 bases lay between the germline ends. Germline-derived CDR1 and CDR2 are SGDLS and YYNGEE. The DNA for the CDR3 is TGTGCCAGCAGACCAGAACCGGAGGGACCCGCCTACAATGAGCAGTTCTTC. Amino acid sequence: CASRPEPEGPAYNEQFF.